The entry that follows covers one T cell receptor beta chain sequence. Its antigen is as yet unknown. TCRdb's copy holds only in-frame clones and misses some; the assay was immunoSEQ multiplex PCR. The data hold 100,000 to 150,000 clones, with about 88% observed a single time. This entry is derived from a study of cytomegalovirus exposure and HLA in healthy donors. Study-level results: The classifier, whose performance was assessed in both the original and validation cohorts, reportedly diagnosed cytomegalovirus status with high specificity and sensitivity. Subsequent analysis of the 110 or so validation repertoires found a tendency for first-cohort TCR clusters to co-occur. Some TCR beta chains (approximately 180 of them) were listed as cytomegalovirus-associated.

Germline CDR1 and CDR2: SGHNT and YYREEE (reference sequence). The J segment lost 4 bases and the V segment lost 6 bases, leaving 13 bases of the junction unmatched. The CDR3 sequence is 17 residues long. The V call is TRBV5-4, the J call TRBJ2-5; 12 bases align to TRBD2. Material: PBMCs. This receptor was identified in a woman between 18 and 29 years old in good health and CMV-seronegative. The CDR3: CASTETSGGGRGETQYF. CDR3 sequence (DNA): TGTGCCAGCACCGAGACTAGCGGGGGCGGGAGGGGAGAGACCCAGTACTTC.